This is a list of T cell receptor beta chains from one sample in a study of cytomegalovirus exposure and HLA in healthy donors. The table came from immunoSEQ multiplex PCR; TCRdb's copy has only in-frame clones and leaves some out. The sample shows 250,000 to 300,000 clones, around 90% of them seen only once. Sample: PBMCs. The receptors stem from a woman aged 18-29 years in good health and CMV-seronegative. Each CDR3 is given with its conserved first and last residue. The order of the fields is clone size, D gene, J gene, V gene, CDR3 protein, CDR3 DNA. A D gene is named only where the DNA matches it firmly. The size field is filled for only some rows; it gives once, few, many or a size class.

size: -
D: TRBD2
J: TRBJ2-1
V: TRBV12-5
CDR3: CASGLVPSGGNEQFF
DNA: TGTGCTAGTGGTTTGGTACCTTCGGGGGGGAATGAGCAGTTCTTC

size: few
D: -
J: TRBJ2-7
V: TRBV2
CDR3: CATLSGGRLEQYF
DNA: TGTGCCACCTTATCGGGGGGCCGGCTGGAGCAGTACTTC

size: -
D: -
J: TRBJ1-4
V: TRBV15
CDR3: CATSRGINEKLFF
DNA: TGTGCCACCAGCAGAGGTATTAATGAAAAACTGTTTTTT

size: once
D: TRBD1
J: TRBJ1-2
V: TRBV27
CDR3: CASSFLGQGGDYGYTF
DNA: TGTGCCAGCAGTTTCCTTGGACAGGGAGGGGACTATGGCTACACCTTC

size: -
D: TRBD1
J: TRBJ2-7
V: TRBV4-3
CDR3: CASSQRQGAYEQYF
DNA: TGCGCCAGCAGCCAAAGACAGGGAGCCTACGAGCAGTACTTC

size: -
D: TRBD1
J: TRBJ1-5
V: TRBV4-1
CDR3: CASSQRRGQGQPQHF
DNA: TGCGCCAGCAGCCAGCGTAGGGGACAGGGTCAGCCCCAGCATTTT

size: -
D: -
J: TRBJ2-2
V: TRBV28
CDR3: CASSSSGENTGELFF
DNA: TGTGCCAGCTCATCTTCGGGGGAGAACACCGGGGAGCTGTTTTTT

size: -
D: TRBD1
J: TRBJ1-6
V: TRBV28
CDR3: CASSRTPGTDRSSSYNSPLHF
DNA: TGTGCCAGCAGCCGAACACCTGGGACAGACAGGAGTAGCTCCTATAATTCACCCCTCCACTTT

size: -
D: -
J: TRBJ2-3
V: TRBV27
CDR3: CASSLSAGTDTQYF
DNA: TGTGCCAGCAGTTTATCGGCGGGCACAGATACGCAGTATTTT

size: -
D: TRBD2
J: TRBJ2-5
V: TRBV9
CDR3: CASSAGLAGGQETQYF
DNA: TGTGCCAGCAGCGCGGGACTAGCGGGGGGGCAGGAGACCCAGTACTTC

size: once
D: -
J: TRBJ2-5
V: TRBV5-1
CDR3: CASSLEGRETQYF
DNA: TGCGCCAGCAGCTTGGAGGGGAGGGAGACCCAGTACTTC

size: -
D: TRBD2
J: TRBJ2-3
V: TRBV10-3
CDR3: CAISERGADTDTQYF
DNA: TGTGCCATCAGCGAGCGGGGGGCCGACACAGATACGCAGTATTTT

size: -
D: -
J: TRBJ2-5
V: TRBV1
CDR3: CTYEAQNYQETQYF
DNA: TGCACCTACGAGGCTCAGAACTACCAAGAGACCCAGTACTTC

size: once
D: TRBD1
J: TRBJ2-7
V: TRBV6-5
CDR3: CASSYSGTDYEQYF
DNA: TGTGCCAGCAGTTACTCCGGGACAGATTACGAGCAGTACTTC

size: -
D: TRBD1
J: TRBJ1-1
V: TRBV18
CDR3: CASSPGQGAEAFF
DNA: TGTGCCAGCTCACCGGGACAGGGAGCTGAAGCTTTCTTT

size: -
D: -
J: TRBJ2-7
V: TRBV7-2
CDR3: CASTQGAYEQYF
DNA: TGTGCCAGCACTCAAGGGGCCTACGAGCAGTACTTC

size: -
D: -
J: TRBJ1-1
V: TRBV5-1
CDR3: CASRGLLNTEAFF
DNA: TGCGCCAGTAGGGGACTTCTGAACACTGAAGCTTTCTTT

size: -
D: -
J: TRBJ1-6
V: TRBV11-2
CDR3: CASSLGPQVGGSPLHF
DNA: TGTGCCAGCAGCTTAGGGCCACAGGTTGGTGGTTCACCCCTCCACTTT

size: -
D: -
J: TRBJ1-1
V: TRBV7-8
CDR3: CASSLAAGYGGNTEAFF
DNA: TGTGCCAGCAGCTTAGCTGCAGGGTACGGCGGGAACACTGAAGCTTTCTTT

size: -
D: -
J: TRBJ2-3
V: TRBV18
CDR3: CASSHSGGSTDTQYF
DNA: TGTGCCAGCTCACATTCAGGAGGTAGCACAGATACGCAGTATTTT

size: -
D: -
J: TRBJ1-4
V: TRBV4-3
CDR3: CASSQDRGLPEKLFF
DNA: TGCGCCAGCAGCCAAGATCGGGGACTACCGGAAAAACTGTTTTTT

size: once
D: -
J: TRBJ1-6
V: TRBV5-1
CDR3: CASSFTGPETYNSPLHF
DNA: TGCGCCAGCAGCTTTACAGGGCCAGAGACCTATAATTCACCCCTCCACTTT

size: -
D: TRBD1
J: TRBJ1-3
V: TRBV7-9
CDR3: CASKGGFGNTIYF
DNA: TGTGCCAGCAAAGGGGGCTTCGGAAACACCATATATTTT

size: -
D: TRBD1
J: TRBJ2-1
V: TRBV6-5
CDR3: CASSYGQGRLNEQFF
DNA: TGTGCCAGCAGTTACGGACAGGGGAGGTTGAATGAGCAGTTCTTC

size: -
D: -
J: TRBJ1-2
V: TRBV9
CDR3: CASSVVGVDYGYTF
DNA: TGTGCCAGCAGCGTAGTGGGAGTTGACTATGGCTACACCTTC

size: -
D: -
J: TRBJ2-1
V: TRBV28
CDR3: CASSPSNEQFF
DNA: TGTGCCAGCAGTCCCTCGAATGAGCAGTTCTTC

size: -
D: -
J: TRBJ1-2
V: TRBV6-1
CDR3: CASTRDTNYGYTF
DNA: TGTGCCAGCACCCGGGACACCAACTATGGCTACACCTTC

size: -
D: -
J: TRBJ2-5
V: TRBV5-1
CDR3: CASRPLVAGAQETQYF
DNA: TGCGCCAGCAGACCACTAGTGGCAGGGGCTCAAGAGACCCAGTACTTC

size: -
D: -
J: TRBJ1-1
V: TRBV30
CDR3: CAWSVLTRTEAGTEAFF
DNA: TGTGCCTGGAGTGTTTTGACCAGGACAGAGGCGGGCACTGAAGCTTTCTTT

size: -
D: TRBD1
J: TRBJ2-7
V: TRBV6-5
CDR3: CASSYRDRGHYEQYF
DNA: TGTGCCAGCAGTTATCGGGACAGGGGTCACTACGAGCAGTACTTC

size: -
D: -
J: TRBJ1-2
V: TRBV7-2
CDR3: CASSTTVIHGYTF
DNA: TGTGCCAGCAGCACGACAGTGATCCATGGCTACACCTTC

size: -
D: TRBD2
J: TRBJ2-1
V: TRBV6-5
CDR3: CASSISSGPYNEQFF
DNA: TGTGCCAGCAGTATATCTAGCGGCCCCTACAATGAGCAGTTCTTC

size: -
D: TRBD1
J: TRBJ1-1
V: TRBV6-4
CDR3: CASRLQGAPPEAFF
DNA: TGTGCCAGCAGACTACAGGGGGCACCCCCTGAAGCTTTCTTT

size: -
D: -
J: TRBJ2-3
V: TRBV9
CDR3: CASSVDEDTQYF
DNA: TGTGCCAGCAGCGTAGACGAGGATACGCAGTATTTT

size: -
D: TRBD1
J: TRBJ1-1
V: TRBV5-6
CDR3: CASSLGTGVTEAFF
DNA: TGTGCCAGCAGCTTAGGGACAGGGGTTACTGAAGCTTTCTTT

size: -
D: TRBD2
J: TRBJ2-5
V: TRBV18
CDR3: CASSPGLAVQETQYF
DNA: TGTGCCAGCTCACCGGGACTAGCCGTCCAAGAGACCCAGTACTTC

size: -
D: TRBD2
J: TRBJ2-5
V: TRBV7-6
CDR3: CASSPSGGVETQYF
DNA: TGTGCCAGCAGCCCTAGCGGGGGAGTAGAGACCCAGTACTTC

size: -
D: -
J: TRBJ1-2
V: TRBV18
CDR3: CASSPEGDGGYTF
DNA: TGTGCCAGCTCACCAGAGGGAGACGGAGGCTACACCTTC